Listed here are 13 T cell receptor beta chains from one sample, sequenced in a study of cytomegalovirus exposure and HLA in healthy donors. The primer mix had 60 Vbeta and 13 Jbeta primers. TCRdb's table, derived via immunoSEQ multiplex PCR, lists solely in-frame clones and lacks some. Among about 55,000 clones listed, roughly 70% were seen once. What was sequenced was PBMCs. All receptors come from a man aged 35-49 years in good health and CMV-seropositive.

The chain is built from TRBV2 and TRBJ1-6, with 8 bases lining up with TRBD1. The CDR3 sequence is 15 residues long. Germline CDR1 and CDR2: SNHLY and FYNNEI. V shed 8 bases, J shed 8 bases, and the junction held 11 bases outside the gene matches. CDR3 loop: CASEEADREDSPLHF. CDR3 DNA sequence: TGTGCCAGCGAGGAAGCGGACAGGGAGGATTCACCCCTCCACTTT.

The V call is TRBV30, the J call TRBJ1-6; a weak D match, TRBD1 (6 bases). Trimming took off 5 bases at V and 5 bases at J, with 13 bases between the two ends. The CDR3 is 14 residues long. Germline CDR1 and CDR2: GTSNPN and SVGIG (reference sequence). CDR3 protein: CAWLSGADNSPLHF. The DNA for the CDR3 is TGTGCCTGGCTATCAGGGGCTGATAATTCACCCCTCCACTTT.

This clone has just one count. The DNA of the CDR3 is TGTGCCAGCAGTACCCCCCAGGCGGGGGGCCTCAGCTCCTACGAGCAGTACTTC. Encoded protein: CASSTPQAGGLSSYEQYF. V and J are TRBV2 and TRBJ2-7; 8 bases line up with TRBD2. V was pared by 5 bases and J by 0 bases, with 15 bases of the junction left unmatched. Germline V gives CDR1 SNHLY, CDR2 FYNNEI. CDR3 length: 18 amino acids.

J is TRBJ2-1 and V is TRBV6-4; TRBD2 agrees at 11 bases. The germline gives CDR1 MRHNA, CDR2 SNTAGT. CDR3 size: 15 residues. With V trimmed by 0 bases and J by 6 bases, 1 base remained unmatched. This CDR3 reads CASSDSSGGANEQFF. CDR3 bases: TGTGCCAGCAGTGACTCTAGCGGGGGGGCCAATGAGCAGTTCTTC.

The rearrangement links TRBV7-8 to TRBJ1-2; 7 bases map to TRBD1. The CDR3 runs 14 residues. Germline-derived CDR1 and CDR2 are SGHVS and FQNEAQ. The V and J ends lost 5 bases and 2 bases, in that order; junction bases with no gene match: 5. The CDR3: CASSPSRGNYGYTF. CDR3 coding DNA: TGTGCCAGCAGCCCCAGCAGGGGGAACTATGGCTACACCTTC.

The chain recombines TRBV11-2 with TRBJ2-3; D possibly corresponds to TRBD2 (6 bases). V was pared by 3 bases and J by 6 bases, with 13 bases between. This CDR3 spans 14 amino acids. Germline CDR1 is SGHAT and CDR2 is FQNNGV. The CDR3 nucleotides read TGTGCCAGCAGCTTTCGGGGCGCGGGGGATACGCAGTATTTT. Protein product: CASSFRGAGDTQYF. The variable domain in full, with the rest retrieved from reference TRBV11-2 and TRBJ2-3, is EAGVAQSPRYKIIEKRQSVAFWCNPISGHATLYWYQQILGQGPKLLIQFQNNGVVDDSQLPKDRFSAERLKGVDSTLKIQPAKLEDSAVYLCASSFRGAGDTQYFGPGTRLTVL.

This rearrangement joins TRBV6-1 to TRBJ2-6; D remains unclear. Deletions cut 5 bases from V and 0 bases from J, with 2 bases between. The CDR3 covers 13 residues. Germline assignment: CDR1 MNHNS and CDR2 SASEGT. The CDR3 DNA sequence: TGTGCCAGCAGTTACTCTGGGGCCAACGTCCTGACTTTC. Its protein is CASSYSGANVLTF.

The chain combines TRBV5-6 with TRBJ2-3; 11 bases are shared with TRBD2. Germline V gene sequence: CDR1 SGHDT, CDR2 YYEEEE. The junction had 7 bases not matched to a gene; V was cut back by 0 bases and J by 1 base. The CDR3 is 18 amino acids. DNA of the CDR3: TGTGCCAGCAGCTTGGGCACTAGCGGGGGTCTTCGCACAGATACGCAGTATTTT. This sequence encodes CASSLGTSGGLRTDTQYF.

The chain carries TRBV4-3 and TRBJ2-3; 8 bases agree with TRBD2. The length of the CDR3 is 16 residues. J lost 4 bases, V lost 1 base, and 7 bases had no gene match. The germline V gene encodes CDR1 LGHNA and CDR2 YSLEER. The CDR3 bases are TGCGCCAGCAGCCAAGTAGGACTAGCTTATGCAGATACGCAGTATTTT. It specifies CASSQVGLAYADTQYF.

This clone occurred once. The rearrangement uses TRBV30 and TRBJ1-1; D unresolved. CDR1 GTSNPN and CDR2 SVGIG come from the germline V gene (reference sequence). V was clipped by 8 bases and J by 7 bases, with 26 bases between them. The CDR3 covers 15 residues. The CDR3 is CAGYLPFSEWIEAFF. CDR3 DNA: TGTGCCGGTTATCTCCCATTCTCGGAGTGGATTGAAGCTTTCTTT.

The J gene is TRBJ1-1, the V gene TRBV7-9, with 8 bases matching TRBD1. This CDR3 has 13 amino acids. Looked up from germline, CDR1 is SEHNR and CDR2 is FQNEAQ (reference sequence). The V gene end was trimmed by 2 bases and the J gene end by 5 bases; junction bases not matched to a gene: 1. The CDR3 loop is CASSLRTGTEAFF. In DNA, the CDR3 is TGTGCCAGCAGCTTACGGACAGGGACTGAAGCTTTCTTT.

The rearrangement links TRBV2 to TRBJ1-6, with 8 bases fitting TRBD1. This CDR3 contains 12 residues. CDR1 and CDR2 (germline): SNHLY, FYNNEI. Trimming at V came to 9 bases and at J to 11 bases, leaving 6 bases not matched to a gene. CDR3 bases: TGTGCCAGGGGGACAGGATTCACACCCCTCCACTTT. It yields the protein CARGTGFTPLHF. Full variable domain (outside the CDR3, taken from reference TRBV2 and TRBJ1-6): EPEVTQTPSHQVTQMGQEVILRCVPISNHLYFYWYRQILGQKVEFLVSFYNNEISEKSEIFDDQFSVERPDGSNFTLKIRSTKLEDSAMYFCARGTGFTPLHFGNGTRLTVT.

J is TRBJ2-7 and V is TRBV5-4, with 12 bases that match TRBD1. The ends lost 0 bases at V and 5 bases at J; junction bases unmatched: 3. This CDR3 spans 15 amino acids. Germline V CDR1 and CDR2: SGHNT, YYREEE (reference sequence). CDR3 loop: CASSLGGTGGNEQYF. Here the CDR3 DNA reads TGTGCCAGCAGCTTGGGTGGGACAGGGGGCAACGAGCAGTACTTC. Complete variable domain (other parts from reference TRBV5-4 and TRBJ2-7): ETGVTQSPTHLIKTRGQQVTLRCSSQSGHNTVSWYQQALGQGPQFIFQYYREEENGRGNFPPRFSGLQFPNYSSELNVNALELDDSALYLCASSLGGTGGNEQYFGPGTRLTVT.